This TCR beta chain was sequenced in a study of T cells in localized non-small cell lung cancer. The table came from immunoSEQ multiplex PCR; TCRdb's copy has only in-frame clones and leaves some out. The sample records about 2,500 clones, roughly 27% being singletons. The table lists this clone with a few counts. This TCR came from a man aged 40-75 years with stage II lung adenocarcinoma. This specimen consisted of normal lung tissue next to the tumor, obtained before any cancer treatment.

CDR3 amino acids: CASSVGVGRQFSYGYTF. DNA of the CDR3: TGTGCCAGCAGCGTAGGAGTAGGGAGACAGTTCAGCTATGGCTACACCTTC. The V and J genes are TRBV9 and TRBJ1-2; perhaps TRBD1 as D (5 bases). Germline assignment: CDR1 SGDLS and CDR2 YYNGEE. The CDR3 is 17 residues long. Trimming took 0 bases from V and 4 from J, leaving 19 bases between them.